This is a list of T cell receptor beta chains from one sample in a study of technical replicates of blood from several donors. Data came from immunoSEQ multiplex PCR; TCRdb stores just in-frame clones and leaves some out. The sample has about 98,000 clones; approximately 94% are singletons. The specimen sequenced was T cells isolated from PBMCs. The receptors stem from a human donor in good health. Each CDR3 is given with its conserved first and last residue. Some rows have no size entry. The others give once, few or many, or a class for an expanded clone.

j_call v_call clone_size cdr3_aa
TRBJ2-3 TRBV5-1 NA CASSLDRTTDTQYF
TRBJ2-7 TRBV11-2 NA CASSLDPGQTYEQYF
TRBJ2-7 TRBV27 NA CASSPDRNYEQYF
TRBJ2-5 TRBV5-4 NA CASSFRRGSSSGWETQYF
TRBJ2-5 TRBV2 NA CASSVGGGFRRETQYF
TRBJ1-2 TRBV4-1 NA CASSQVAGANYGYTF
TRBJ1-1 TRBV18 once CASSPLPLRNTEAFF
TRBJ1-2 TRBV28 NA CACSPGSPFYGYTF
TRBJ1-2 TRBV4-1 once CASSPRTGDNYGYTF
TRBJ1-5 TRBV4-1 NA CASSQGVFSGVDQPQHF
TRBJ2-6 TRBV18 NA CASSPEQSSGANVLTF
TRBJ1-1 TRBV4-2 NA CASSQEARDTEAFF
TRBJ2-7 TRBV27 NA CASSPLLAADYEQYF
TRBJ1-1 TRBV4-1 once CASSGRDRTPRGEAFF
TRBJ2-7 TRBV28 NA CASSSPRGEQYF
TRBJ2-2 TRBV9 NA CASSVFSSTLNTGELFF
TRBJ2-7 TRBV11-2 once CASSFTGGRNEQYF
TRBJ2-6 TRBV11-1 NA CASSFSLGSSGANVLTF
TRBJ2-7 TRBV6-1 NA CASRAGTGWYEQYF
TRBJ2-1 TRBV7-2 NA CASSLGTEYNEQFF
TRBJ1-2 TRBV28 NA CASRLTGDYGYTF
TRBJ1-3 TRBV5-1 NA CASSLEPGHPLTSGNTIYF
TRBJ2-6 TRBV6-1 NA CASSAGQGALSGANVLTF
TRBJ1-1 TRBV6-6 NA CASIRGTVNTEAFF
TRBJ1-5 TRBV2 NA CAGRRDTNQPQHF
TRBJ2-7 TRBV9 once CASSAGLAGYYEQYF
TRBJ1-1 TRBV30 NA CAWSVGGINLEAFF
TRBJ2-1 TRBV6-4 NA CASSDGRGSHNEQFF
TRBJ2-7 TRBV5-4 NA CASSQTSGWGHYEQYF
TRBJ2-2 TRBV19 NA CASSTLAGSNTGELFF
TRBJ1-2 TRBV6-5 once CASSAGTASSYTF
TRBJ2-3 TRBV29-1 NA CSVEILASTDTQYF
TRBJ2-7 TRBV28 once CASSFPRQQQTYEQYF
TRBJ2-3 TRBV7-9 NA CASSPGTRSHLSTDTQYF
TRBJ2-1 TRBV7-3 NA CASSLRPLAGGKVDNEQFF